The subject of this entry is one T cell receptor beta chain. Its antigen is undetermined. This sample was included in a study of shared clonotypes between healthy human individuals. Overall study findings and caveats: The genetic and exposure-history diversity represented was limited by few donors. The sampled material consisted only of blood, and tissue repertoires are likely to differ.

Scientists sequenced DNA from unsorted PBMC on ten immunoSEQ deep assay plates. Clones were sequenced by immunoSEQ multiplex PCR, and TCRdb holds only the in-frame ones, with some missing. The sample yields approximately 460,000 clones, around 77% seen once. V lost 5 bases and J lost 0, with 14 bases in between. The CDR3 is 15 residues long. The germline V gene has CDR1 SGHVS and CDR2 FQNEAQ. Sample: PBMCs. The TCR was taken from a woman aged 40 to 55 in good health. Some clones in this sample may be carry-over from other donors' samples. The chain employs TRBV7-8 and TRBJ2-7, with D perhaps matching TRBD1 (6 bases). CDR3 region: CASSGRTASSYEQYF. In nucleotides, the CDR3 is TGTGCCAGCAGCGGAAGGACAGCAAGCTCCTACGAGCAGTACTTC.